The clone carrying this T cell receptor (beta chain) was seen repeatedly, ten times or more. Antigen: not known. The data were taken from a study of T cells in Graves' hyperthyroidism and ophthalmopathy. Whole-study results and caveats: Using 13 V-J features, a model discriminated ophthalmopathy from stable hyperthyroidism.

The CDR3 length is 15 residues. Trimming shortened V by 6 bases and J by 2 bases, and 18 bases separated the two germline ends. CDR1 is DFQATT, CDR2 SNEGSKA, per germline (reference sequence). Hyperthyroidism patients were newly diagnosed, had disease duration under 2 months, and were aged 18 to 65 years. Every diagnosis used clinical symptoms, serum thyroxine and TRAb, thyroid ultrasound and orbital computed tomography. A roughly 10 ml volume of fresh peripheral blood provided the PBMCs. RNA transcripts were the template for amplifying TCR beta CDR3 regions. The primer set for the first-round RT-PCR of the TCR CDR3 was HTBI. TCRdb processed the multiplex PCR reads anew with MiXCR; each CDR3 protein has one entry. This sample carries hundreds of thousands of distinct CDR3 sequences, around a sixth of them seen once, and the ten largest clones take approximately 16%.

The V gene is TRBV20-1, the J gene TRBJ2-3; TRBD1 or TRBD2 may be the D gene (7 bases each). The clonotype was recovered from a woman aged 45-59 years with Graves' hyperthyroidism that later progressed to Graves' ophthalmopathy. The specimen was blood. The CDR3 DNA reads as TGCAGTGCCCTACCCAGGGGGGGACACACAGATACGCAGTATTTT. It is translated as CSALPRGGHTDTQYF.